The present T cell receptor beta chain was sequenced within a study of OX40 agonist ivuxolimab in advanced cancers. Overall study: Prior checkpoint blockade (anti-PD-1, anti-PD-L1 or anti-CTLA-4) was permitted; around 40% had it.

Study-level findings and limits: The study observed clonal expansion of CD4+ and CD8+ blood T cells by week 6 at 0.1 to 3.0 mg/kg. What antigens the expanded peripheral T cells recognized was never established.

Sequencing was performed with immunoSEQ multiplex PCR; in TCRdb, only in-frame clones are kept and a portion is missing. This table has roughly 44,000 clones, around nine tenths appearing once. V lost 3 bases and J lost 6, with 11 bases in between. The CDR3 totals 13 residues. From germline, CDR1 is LNHDA and CDR2 SQIVND (reference sequence). On this clone: Its target is unknown.

This TCR came from an adult with an advanced solid tumor such as melanoma, head and neck, liver or kidney cancer. The material sequenced was CD4+ or CD8+ T cells sorted from blood, taken in a trial of the OX40 agonist ivuxolimab. The chain links TRBV19 to TRBJ1-2, with a possible D match to TRBD1 (6 bases). CDR3 DNA: TGTGCCAGTAGTATTACAGGGAGCGATGGCTACACCTTC. This gives the protein CASSITGSDGYTF.